This T cell receptor (beta chain) was documented in a study of blood T cell repertoires in COVID-19. The germline V and J ends were trimmed by 3 bases and 4 bases, with 4 bases remaining between them. CDR3 length: 12 residues. Sequencing was performed with immunoSEQ multiplex PCR; in TCRdb, only in-frame clones are kept and a portion is missing. The sample contains 350,000 or so clones, 88% of which appear only once. The sequence was collected from a woman in her thirties who had been exposed to COVID-19. The rearrangement links TRBV12-3 or TRBV12-4 to TRBJ1-3, with D unresolved. The sample consisted of PBMCs or T cells enriched from blood (not recorded which). DNA for the CDR3: TGTGCCAGCAGTTTTGCGGGAAACACCATATATTTT. Residues: CASSFAGNTIYF.